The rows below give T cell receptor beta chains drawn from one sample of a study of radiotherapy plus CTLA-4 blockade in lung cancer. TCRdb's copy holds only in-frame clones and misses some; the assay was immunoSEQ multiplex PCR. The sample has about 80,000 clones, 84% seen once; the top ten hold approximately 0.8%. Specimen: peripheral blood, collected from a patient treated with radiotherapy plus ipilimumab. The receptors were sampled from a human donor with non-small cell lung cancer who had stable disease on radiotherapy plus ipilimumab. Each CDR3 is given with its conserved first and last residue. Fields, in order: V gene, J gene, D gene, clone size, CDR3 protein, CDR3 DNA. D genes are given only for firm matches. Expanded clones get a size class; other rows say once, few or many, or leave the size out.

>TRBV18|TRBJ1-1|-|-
CASSPPTTQNTEAFF
TGTGCCAGCTCACCACCGACAACACAGAACACTGAAGCTTTCTTT
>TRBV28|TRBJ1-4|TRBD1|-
CASSRTGGDEKLFF
TGTGCCAGCAGTAGGACAGGGGGGGATGAAAAACTGTTTTTT
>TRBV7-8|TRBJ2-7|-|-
CASSLTGMNYEQYF
TGTGCCAGCAGCTTGACAGGAATGAACTACGAGCAGTACTTC
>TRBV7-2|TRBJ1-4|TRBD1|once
CASSPRTGLNEKLFF
TGTGCCAGCAGCCCTAGGACAGGGTTAAATGAAAAACTGTTTTTT
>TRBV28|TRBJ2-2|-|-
CASSPLAYTGELFF
TGTGCCAGCAGTCCCCTAGCCTATACCGGGGAGCTGTTTTTT
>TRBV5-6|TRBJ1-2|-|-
CASSLGALYGYTF
TGTGCCAGCAGCTTGGGGGCACTCTATGGCTACACCTTC
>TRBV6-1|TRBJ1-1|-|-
CASTPREFYEAFF
TGTGCCAGCACCCCTCGGGAATTTTACGAAGCTTTCTTT
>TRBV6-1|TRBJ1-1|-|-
CASSEGRALNTEAFF
TGTGCCAGCAGTGAAGGCAGGGCGCTCAACACTGAAGCTTTCTTT
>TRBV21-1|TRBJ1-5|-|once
CASSLGFSNQPQHF
TGTGCCAGCAGTTTAGGGTTTAGCAATCAGCCCCAGCATTTT
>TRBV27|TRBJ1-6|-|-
CASSFPGFNSPLHF
TGTGCCAGCAGTTTCCCGGGATTTAATTCACCCCTCCACTTT
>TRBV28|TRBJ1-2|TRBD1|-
CASSLGTGGYYGYTF
TGTGCCAGCAGTTTAGGGACAGGGGGATACTATGGCTACACCTTC
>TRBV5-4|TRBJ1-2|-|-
CASSLVGVNYGYTF
TGTGCCAGCAGCTTGGTTGGGGTGAACTATGGCTACACCTTC
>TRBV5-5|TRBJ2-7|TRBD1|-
CASSFRGPSYEQYF
TGTGCCAGCAGCTTCAGGGGGCCTAGCTACGAGCAGTACTTC
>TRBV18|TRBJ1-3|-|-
CASSPQGSGNTIYF
TGTGCCAGCTCACCACAGGGATCAGGAAACACCATATATTTT
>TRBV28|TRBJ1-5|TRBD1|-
CASSSRTGGNQPQHF
TGTGCCAGCAGTTCTCGGACAGGGGGCAATCAGCCCCAGCATTTT
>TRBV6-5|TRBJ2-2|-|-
CASKATAANTGELFF
TGTGCCAGCAAAGCGACAGCCGCGAACACCGGGGAGCTGTTTTTT
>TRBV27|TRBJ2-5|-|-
CASSLSGASVLKTQYF
TGTGCCAGCAGTTTATCCGGGGCTAGTGTTTTAAAGACCCAGTACTTC
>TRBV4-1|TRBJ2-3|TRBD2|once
CASSQDPSGGGTDTQYF
TGCGCCAGCAGCCAAGACCCTAGCGGGGGGGGCACAGATACGCAGTATTTT
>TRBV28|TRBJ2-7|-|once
CASSFRYEQYF
TGTGCCAGCAGTTTCCGTTACGAGCAGTACTTC
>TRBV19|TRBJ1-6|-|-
CASSRTSGGGNSPLHF
TGTGCCAGTAGTAGGACCTCCGGGGGAGGGAATTCACCCCTCCACTTT
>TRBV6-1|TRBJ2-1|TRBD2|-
CASAVAGDLGEQFF
TGTGCCAGCGCAGTAGCGGGAGATCTGGGTGAGCAGTTCTTC
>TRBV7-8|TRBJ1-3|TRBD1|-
CASSPDRGYSSGNTIYF
TGTGCCAGCAGCCCGGACAGGGGCTACTCTTCTGGAAACACCATATATTTT
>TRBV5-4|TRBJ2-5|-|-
CASSLAVRGAIQETQYF
TGTGCCAGCAGCTTGGCCGTTAGGGGGGCGATCCAAGAGACCCAGTACTTC
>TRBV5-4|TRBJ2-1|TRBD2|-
CASSPALGGEQFF
TGTGCCAGCAGCCCGGCCCTGGGGGGGGAGCAGTTCTTC
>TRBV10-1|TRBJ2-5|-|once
CASSEFQKGETQYF
TGCGCCAGCAGTGAGTTCCAAAAGGGGGAGACCCAGTACTTC
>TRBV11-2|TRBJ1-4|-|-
CASSLGQGTTNEKLFF
TGTGCCAGCAGCTTAGGTCAAGGTACAACTAATGAAAAACTGTTTTTT
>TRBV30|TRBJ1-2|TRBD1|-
CAWTGTGMGYTF
TGTGCCTGGACCGGGACAGGGATGGGCTACACCTTC
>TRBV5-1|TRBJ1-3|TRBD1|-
CASSPDRGGGNTIYF
TGCGCCAGCAGCCCCGACAGGGGTGGGGGAAACACCATATATTTT
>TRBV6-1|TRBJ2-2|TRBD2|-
CASSERKLAGITGELFF
TGTGCCAGCAGTGAAAGAAAGCTAGCGGGCATCACCGGGGAGCTGTTTTTT
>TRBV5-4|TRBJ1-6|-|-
CASSLAGGSYNSPLHF
TGTGCCAGCAGCTTGGCCGGCGGCTCCTATAATTCACCCCTCCACTTT
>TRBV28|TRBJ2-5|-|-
CASRGEDQQETQYF
TGTGCCAGCAGGGGGGAGGACCAACAAGAGACCCAGTACTTC
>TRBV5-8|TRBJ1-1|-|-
CASSLWTLSEAFF
TGTGCCAGCAGCTTGTGGACCCTAAGTGAAGCTTTCTTT
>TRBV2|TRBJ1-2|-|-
CASSGQVSNYGYTF
TGTGCCAGCAGTGGACAGGTCTCTAACTATGGCTACACCTTC
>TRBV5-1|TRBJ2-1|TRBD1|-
CASSRPEGQHNEQFF
TGCGCCAGCAGCCGGCCCGAGGGACAGCACAATGAGCAGTTCTTC
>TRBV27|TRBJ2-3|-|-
CASSPVSGTDTQYF
TGTGCCAGCAGTCCCGTCAGTGGCACAGATACGCAGTATTTT
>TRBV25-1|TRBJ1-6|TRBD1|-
CASSEWGQSNSPLHF
TGTGCCAGCAGTGAATGGGGACAGAGTAATTCACCCCTCCACTTT
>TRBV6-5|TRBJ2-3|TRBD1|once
CASSYVTGQTDTQYF
TGTGCCAGCAGTTATGTGACAGGGCAAACAGATACGCAGTATTTT
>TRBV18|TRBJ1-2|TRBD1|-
CASSPLGQDSYTF
TGTGCCAGCTCACCACTGGGACAGGATAGCTACACCTTC
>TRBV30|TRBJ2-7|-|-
CAWIPRNRASSYEQYF
TGTGCCTGGATCCCGAGAAACAGAGCGAGCTCCTACGAGCAGTACTTC
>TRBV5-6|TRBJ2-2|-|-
CASSSLGSLDGELFF
TGTGCCAGCAGCTCACTTGGGAGTTTGGACGGGGAGCTGTTTTTT
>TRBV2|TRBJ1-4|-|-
CASSPTGVEKLFF
TGTGCCAGCAGTCCGACCGGCGTGGAAAAACTGTTTTTT
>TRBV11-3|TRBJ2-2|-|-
CASTGSNTGELFF
TGTGCCAGCACTGGCTCGAACACCGGGGAGCTGTTTTTT
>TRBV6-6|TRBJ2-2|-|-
CASSLQGTGELFF
TGTGCCAGCAGTTTACAGGGTACCGGGGAGCTGTTTTTT
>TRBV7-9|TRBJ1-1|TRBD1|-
CASSPRQGPPEVEAFF
TGTGCCAGCAGCCCCCGACAGGGACCCCCGGAAGTTGAAGCTTTCTTT
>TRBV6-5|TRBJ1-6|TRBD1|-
CASFDRGVNSPLHF
TGTGCCAGCTTTGACAGGGGGGTTAATTCACCCCTCCACTTT
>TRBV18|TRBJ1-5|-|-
CASSPSQGSNQPQHF
TGTGCCAGCTCACCATCACAGGGCAGCAATCAGCCCCAGCATTTT
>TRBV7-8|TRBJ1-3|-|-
CASTNSRVSSGNTIYF
TGTGCCAGCACAAACAGCAGGGTTAGCTCTGGAAACACCATATATTTT
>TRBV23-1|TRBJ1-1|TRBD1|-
CASSPGTGGSTEAFF
TGCGCCAGCAGTCCAGGGACAGGGGGGAGCACTGAAGCTTTCTTT
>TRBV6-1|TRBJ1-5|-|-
CASSEKGTSRPQHF
TGTGCCAGCAGTGAAAAGGGGACTTCAAGGCCCCAGCATTTT
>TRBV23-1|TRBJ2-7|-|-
CASSPRGTESYEQYF
TGCGCCAGCAGCCCTCGCGGGACAGAGAGCTACGAGCAGTACTTC
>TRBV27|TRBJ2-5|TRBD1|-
CASSTPGQYQETQYF
TGTGCCAGCAGTACCCCGGGACAGTACCAAGAGACCCAGTACTTC